Below are 5 T cell receptor beta chains sequenced from a single sample in a study of T cells after yellow fever vaccination. MiXCR, run by TCRdb on the 5' RACE reads, gives a single entry per CDR3 protein. This table holds about 220,000 distinct CDR3 sequences, roughly 3.3% found once. This specimen was CD4+ T cells sorted from PBMCs, taken 10 days after the yellow fever booster vaccination. The origin of the receptors is a man aged 18 to 30 who received the YFV17D yellow fever vaccine.

This clonotype was seen at least ten times. This chain uses TRBV5-1 with TRBJ2-6; the D gene is possibly TRBD2 (6 bases). From germline, CDR1 is SGHRS and CDR2 YFSETQ. Trimming shortened V by 5 bases and J by 0 bases, and 15 bases separated the two germline ends. The CDR3 runs to 17 residues. DNA of the CDR3: TGCGCCAGCAGGGTATCGGGACTTCTCTCTGGGGCCAACGTCCTGACTTTC. It specifies CASRVSGLLSGANVLTF.

This clonotype occurred many times. Written as DNA, the CDR3 is TGTGCCAGCAGTTTGACAGGGGATAGGAGTGAGCAGTTCTTC. Translating it yields CASSLTGDRSEQFF. The chain employs TRBV27 and TRBJ2-1, with 8 bases fitting TRBD1. Germline V lookup: CDR1 MNHEY, CDR2 SMNVEV (reference sequence). The CDR3 is 14 amino acids. J gave up 9 bases and V 3 bases, and 7 bases lay outside the gene matches.

This clonotype occurred a few times. J is TRBJ2-7 and V is TRBV6-2 or TRBV6-3; D is possibly TRBD2 (6 bases). Trimming removed 6 bases at V and 5 bases at J, with 26 bases between. Germline assignment: CDR1 MNHEY and CDR2 SVGEGT. The CDR3 extends over 17 amino acids. CDR3 sequence: CASSSTGGVTRAHEQYV. For the CDR3, the DNA is TGTGCCAGCAGCTCAACCGGAGGGGTCACCCGAGCCCACGAGCAGTACGTC.

The chain links TRBV20-1 to TRBJ1-4; no clear D gene. CDR1 and CDR2 (germline): DFQATT, SNEGSKA (reference sequence). The CDR3 contains 15 residues. The germline V and J ends were trimmed by 6 bases and 0 bases, with 14 bases remaining between them. The DNA of the CDR3 is TGCAGTGCAACGAGTCCGCTTGCAACTAATGAAAAACTGTTTTTT. Translating gives CSATSPLATNEKLFF.

Remarks on this clonotype: Mismatch with germline at one junction end may stem from a read error. The genes are TRBV5-1 and TRBJ2-3; D unresolved. The CDR3 is 13 residues long. The germline V gene encodes CDR1 SGHRS and CDR2 YFSETQ. This CDR3 reads CACSLDSMDTQYF. In DNA form, the CDR3 reads TGCGCCTGCAGCCTCGATAGCATGGATACGCAGTATTTT.